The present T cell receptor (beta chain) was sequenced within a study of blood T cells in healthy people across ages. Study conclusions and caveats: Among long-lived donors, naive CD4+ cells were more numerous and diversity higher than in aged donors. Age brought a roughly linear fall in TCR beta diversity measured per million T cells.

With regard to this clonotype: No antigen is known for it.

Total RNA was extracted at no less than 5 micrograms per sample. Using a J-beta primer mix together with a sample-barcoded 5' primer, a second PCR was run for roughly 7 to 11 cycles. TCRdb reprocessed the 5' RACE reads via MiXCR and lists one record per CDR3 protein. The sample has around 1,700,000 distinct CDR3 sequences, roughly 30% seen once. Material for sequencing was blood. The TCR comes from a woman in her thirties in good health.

The CDR3, as DNA: TGTGCCAGCACAAACAGGGGCCCGCGGGATGGCTACACCTTC. This codes for CASTNRGPRDGYTF. This chain uses TRBV5-4 with TRBJ1-2; 7 bases line up with TRBD1. Trimming removed 6 bases from V and 6 bases from J; junction bases left unmatched: 11. CDR1 is SGHNT, CDR2 YYREEE, per germline (reference sequence). CDR3 size: 14 residues.